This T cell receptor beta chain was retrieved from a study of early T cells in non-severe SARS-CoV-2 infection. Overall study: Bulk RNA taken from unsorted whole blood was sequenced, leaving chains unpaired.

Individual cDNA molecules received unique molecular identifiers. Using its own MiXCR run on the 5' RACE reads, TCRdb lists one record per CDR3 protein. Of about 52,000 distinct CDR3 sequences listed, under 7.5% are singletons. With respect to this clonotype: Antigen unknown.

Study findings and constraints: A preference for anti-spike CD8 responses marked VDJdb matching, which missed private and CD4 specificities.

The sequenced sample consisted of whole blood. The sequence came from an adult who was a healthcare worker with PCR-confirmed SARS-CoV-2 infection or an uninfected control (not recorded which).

This CDR3 reads CASTLGGPYEQYF. The CDR3 DNA is TGTGCCAGCACCTTAGGAGGCCCCTACGAGCAGTACTTC. This chain connects TRBV28 to TRBJ2-7, with D possibly TRBD2 on 5 matching bases. The germline CDR1 and CDR2 sequences are MDHEN and SYDVKM. The CDR3 contains 13 residues. Trimming cost V 7 bases and J 2 bases, with 12 bases left between them.